These 21 T cell receptor beta chains were sequenced from one sample in a study of T cell responses to AZD1222 COVID-19 vaccine (dated by TCRdb to the early 2020s). Read against the paper, the sample's time point label means: baseline before first vaccination. Library preparation was by the immunoSEQ multiplex PCR assay. This is the immuneACCESS table as TCRdb keeps it, with only in-frame sequences that have V and J called. A part of the clones is gone; compared with another copy, unresolved V genes explain less than half, and the rest is unexplained. The sample includes 200,000 to 300,000 clones, with more than 80% observed a single time. The ten largest clones capture 0.55% of the sample. Sample: peripheral blood, taken on day 0 of AZD1222 vaccination. Receptors originate from an adult in good health.

This sequence joins TRBV7-9 and TRBJ2-3; 7 bases align to TRBD1. The germline CDR1 and CDR2 sequences are SEHNR and FQNEAQ (reference sequence). The CDR3 is 15 amino acids. V lost 3 bases to trimming and J lost 4 bases; unmatched junction nucleotides: 7. The CDR3 sequence: CASSFVTGDPDTQYF. The CDR3 DNA follows: TGTGCCAGCAGCTTCGTTACAGGGGATCCAGATACGCAGTATTTT.

The chain's CDR3 is CASSIQGGTDTQYF. CDR3 nucleotides: TGTGCCAGTAGTATCCAGGGTGGCACAGATACGCAGTATTTT. The J gene is TRBJ2-3, the V gene TRBV19; D possibly corresponds to TRBD1 (5 bases). Trimming cost V 3 bases and J 1 base, with 8 bases left between them. The CDR3 extends over 14 amino acids. Germline CDR1 is LNHDA and CDR2 is SQIVND (reference sequence).

The chain carries TRBV24-1 and TRBJ1-1, with D tentatively TRBD1 (6 bases). The ends were cut back, 4 bases at V and 6 bases at J, with 11 bases in the middle. Germline lookup yields CDR1 KGHDR and CDR2 SFDVKD. The CDR3 is made up of 13 amino acids. This CDR3 reads CATSETGSPEAFF. The CDR3 region has the DNA TGTGCCACCAGTGAAACAGGGTCCCCTGAAGCTTTCTTT.

The chain recombines TRBV7-8 with TRBJ1-1, with D hard to call. V was shortened by 5 bases and J by 1 base, with 8 bases between the two germline ends. CDR1 is SGHVS, CDR2 FQNEAQ, per germline. The CDR3 is 13 amino acids. The CDR3 region is CASSTDWNTEAFF. CDR3 DNA sequence: TGTGCCAGCAGCACAGACTGGAACACTGAAGCTTTCTTT.

The chain carries TRBV5-1 and TRBJ2-1; D may correspond to TRBD1 or TRBD2 (6 bases each). There are 15 residues in the CDR3. V dropped 3 bases and J dropped 10 bases, with 20 bases sitting between them. The germline V gene encodes CDR1 SGHRS and CDR2 YFSETQ. CDR3 residues: CASSYVTGDIQEQFF. DNA for the CDR3: TGCGCCAGCAGCTACGTAACGGGGGACATCCAGGAGCAGTTCTTC.

The chain has TRBV5-4 and TRBJ2-2; D gene unclear. V lost 0 bases to trimming and J lost 4 bases, with 7 bases between them. CDR3 length equals 14 residues. Looked up from germline, CDR1 is SGHNT and CDR2 is YYREEE (reference sequence). The chain's CDR3 is CASSLDEATGELFF. The CDR3 DNA reads TGTGCCAGCAGCTTGGATGAGGCCACCGGGGAGCTGTTTTTT.

J is TRBJ2-2 and V is TRBV7-2, with D uncertain. Germline CDR1 reads SGHTA; CDR2 reads FQGNSA. Between the trimmed V and J ends, which lost 7 bases and 0 bases, there was a span of 9 bases. The CDR3 totals 14 residues. CDR3 DNA: TGTGCCAGCAAAAGGCTAGCGAACACCGGGGAGCTGTTTTTT. It encodes CASKRLANTGELFF.

The chain links TRBV2 to TRBJ1-1; D is uncertain. CDR3 length: 15 amino acids. Germline V lookup: CDR1 SNHLY, CDR2 FYNNEI. Deletions cut 5 bases from V and 9 bases from J, with 22 bases between. The CDR3 region has the DNA TGTGCCAGCAGTTACCTCCGGGCCGGGCCTCAGAAAGCTTTCTTT. Translation gives CASSYLRAGPQKAFF.

The chain links TRBV7-9 to TRBJ1-2; a weak D match, TRBD1 (5 bases). Germline CDR1 is SEHNR and CDR2 is FQNEAQ (reference sequence). There are 14 residues in the CDR3. Trimming pared 7 bases from V and 3 bases from J, leaving 15 bases between. The CDR3 coding sequence is TGTGCCAGCACCCCGACAGTCAGGGACTATGGCTACACCTTC. Protein product: CASTPTVRDYGYTF. The whole variable domain, filled in from reference TRBV7-9 and TRBJ1-2, reads DTGVSQNPRHKITKRGQNVTFRCDPISEHNRLYWYRQTLGQGPEFLTYFQNEAQLEKSRLLSDRFSAERPKGSFSTLEIQRTEQGDSAMYLCASTPTVRDYGYTFGSGTRLTVV.

V is TRBV7-8 and J is TRBJ1-1, with D unclear. V was pared by 5 bases and J by 5 bases, with 6 bases between. Germline V gene sequence: CDR1 SGHVS, CDR2 FQNEAQ. CDR3 length: 11 amino acids. Here the CDR3 reads CASSRETEAFF. The DNA for the CDR3 is TGTGCCAGCAGCCGGGAGACTGAAGCTTTCTTT.

This chain connects TRBV19 to TRBJ1-1; no clear D. The ends were cut back, 8 bases at V and 1 base at J, with 20 bases in the middle. Germline lookup yields CDR1 LNHDA and CDR2 SQIVND (reference sequence). This CDR3 is 16 amino acids long. DNA for the CDR3: TGTGCCAGTTTACCGCTATACTACAGTCGGAACACTGAAGCTTTCTTT. Translating gives CASLPLYYSRNTEAFF.

The chain uses TRBV12-2 and TRBJ1-5; TRBD1 is the table's D call and was not checked against the DNA. TRBV12-2 is designated a pseudogene. The length of the CDR3 is 15 residues. CDR3 sequence reads: CASRRGRGSNQPQHF. As DNA, the CDR3 is TGTGCAAGTCGAAGGGGCAGAGGAAGCAATCAGCCCCAGCATTTT.

This chain connects TRBV4-3 to TRBJ2-2; no reliable D call. Per germline, CDR1 LGHNA and CDR2 YSLEER. The CDR3 runs to 16 residues. V was pared by 2 bases and J by 2 bases, with 12 bases between. CDR3 in amino acids: CASSQNPGSNTGELFF. CDR3 DNA sequence: TGCGCCAGCAGCCAAAATCCAGGTTCTAACACCGGGGAGCTGTTTTTT.

This clone was seen only once. The rearrangement uses TRBV7-8 and TRBJ1-6, with D perhaps TRBD1 (5 bases). Between the trimmed V and J ends, which lost 2 bases and 8 bases, there was a span of 10 bases. The CDR3 length is 14 residues. CDR1 is SGHVS and CDR2 is FQNEAQ in the germline V gene. The CDR3 protein is CASSLRQGDSPLHF. CDR3 nucleotide sequence: TGTGCCAGCAGCTTACGGCAGGGAGATTCACCCCTCCACTTT.

This chain links TRBV5-6 with TRBJ1-4, with a tentative D call TRBD1 (5 bases). In germline, CDR1 is SGHDT, CDR2 YYEEEE. The CDR3 has 14 residues. V lost 1 base to trimming and J lost 5 bases, with 9 bases between them. In DNA, the CDR3 is TGTGCCAGCAGCTTGCGGGGGGTGAATGAAAAACTGTTTTTT. Protein: CASSLRGVNEKLFF.

V usage is TRBV2 and J usage is TRBJ2-1; TRBD2 aligns across 7 bases. This CDR3 comprises 14 residues. The germline gives CDR1 SNHLY, CDR2 FYNNEI. The V segment lost 10 bases and the J segment 5 bases; nucleotides outside the gene matches: 11. CDR3 sequence (DNA): TGTGCCACCCGAGGGACTACCACCCACAATGAGCAGTTCTTC. This codes for CATRGTTTHNEQFF. Complete variable domain (other parts from reference TRBV2 and TRBJ2-1): EPEVTQTPSHQVTQMGQEVILRCVPISNHLYFYWYRQILGQKVEFLVSFYNNEISEKSEIFDDQFSVERPDGSNFTLKIRSTKLEDSAMYFCATRGTTTHNEQFFGPGTRLTVL.

The CDR3, as DNA: TGTGCCAGCAGCCCAGATCCAGCCAAAAACATTCAGTACTTC. Its translation is CASSPDPAKNIQYF. The chain combines TRBV7-2 with TRBJ2-4, with D hard to call. The CDR3 totals 14 residues. V gave up 5 bases and J gave up 0 bases, with 8 bases separating them. Per the germline V gene, CDR1 is SGHTA and CDR2 is FQGNSA.

This rearrangement joins TRBV2 to TRBJ1-2, with a weak D call TRBD1 (5 bases). Germline V lookup: CDR1 SNHLY, CDR2 FYNNEI. The CDR3 is 13 residues long. The V gene lost 6 bases and the J gene lost 0 bases, with 8 bases spanning the gap. CDR3 region: CASSRDSNYGYTF. Written as DNA, the CDR3 is TGTGCCAGCAGCAGGGATTCTAACTATGGCTACACCTTC.

The chain recombines TRBV27 with TRBJ1-1, with D perhaps matching TRBD1 (6 bases). The germline V and J ends were trimmed by 6 bases and 10 bases, with 15 bases remaining between them. Looked up from germline, CDR1 is MNHEY and CDR2 is SMNVEV (reference sequence). The CDR3 totals 12 residues. This chain's CDR3 is CASSLRGHRAFF. CDR3 DNA sequence: TGTGCCAGCAGCCTCCGGGGGCATCGAGCTTTCTTT.

The chain is built from TRBV21-1 and TRBJ2-7; TRBD2 was called by the table and not checked on the DNA. TRBV21-1 is assigned pseudogene status. The length of the CDR3 is 13 residues. The CDR3 spells CASTREGQVEQYF. The CDR3 DNA is TGTGCCAGCACGAGGGAGGGGCAGGTGGAGCAGTACTTC.

The chain combines TRBV18 with TRBJ2-7; 7 bases align to TRBD1. CDR3 length equals 13 residues. Germline V gives CDR1 KGHSH, CDR2 LQKENI. The ends lost 6 bases at V and 7 bases at J; junction bases unmatched: 9. CDR3 in DNA: TGTGCCAGCTCCCCTGACAGGGAGAGAGAGCAGTACTTC. It is translated as CASSPDREREQYF.